Included here is one TCR beta chain sequence, with context. What it binds is not known. The TCR beta library used iRepertoire HTBI primers with Arm-PCR amplification of CDR3. Original data processing: From all samples, identification returned 12 to 15 TRBJ and 60 to 80 TRBV segments. MiXCR, run by TCRdb on the multiplex PCR reads, gives a single entry per CDR3 protein. The V and J calls were not made by the authors but by TCRdb's processing. The table has hundreds of thousands of distinct CDR3 sequences, 15% seen once. Germline CDR1 reads SEHNR; CDR2 reads FQNEAQ (reference sequence). The V end lost 5 bases, the J end lost 7 bases, and 4 bases lay between the germline ends. The CDR3 has 10 residues. The record originates from a study of regulatory T cells in long-lasting Graves disease. Study findings and constraints: Study of thyroid tissue was not done, with only peripheral blood studied. Persistent cases favored TRBV28, TRBJ1-2 and TRBJ2-5.

The time point was: newly diagnosed GD, antithyroid drugs for less than 3 months. RNA isolated from PBMCs was used to make the TCR library. Each patient gave roughly 9.2 milliliters of EDTA-anticoagulated peripheral blood. J is TRBJ2-3 and V is TRBV7-9, with no clear D. Sample: peripheral blood mononuclear cells (PBMCs), taken at new diagnosis, from a patient treated with antithyroid drugs. The TCR was taken from a female donor with Graves disease. The CDR3, as DNA: TGTGCCAGCAGCCTCCATACGCAGTATTTT. It specifies CASSLHTQYF.